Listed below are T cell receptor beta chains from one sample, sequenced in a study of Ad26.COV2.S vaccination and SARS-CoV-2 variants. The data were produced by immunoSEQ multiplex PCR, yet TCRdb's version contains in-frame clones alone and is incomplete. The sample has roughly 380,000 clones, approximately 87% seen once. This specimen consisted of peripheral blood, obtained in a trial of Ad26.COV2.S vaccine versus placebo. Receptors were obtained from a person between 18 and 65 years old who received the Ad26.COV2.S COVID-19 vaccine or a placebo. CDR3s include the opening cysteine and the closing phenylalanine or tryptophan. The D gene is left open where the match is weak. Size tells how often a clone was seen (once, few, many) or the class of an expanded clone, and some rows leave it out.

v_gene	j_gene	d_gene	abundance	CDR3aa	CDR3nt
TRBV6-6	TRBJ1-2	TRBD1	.	CASSYGTGPAYGYTF	TGTGCCAGCAGTTACGGGACAGGACCCGCCTATGGCTACACCTTC
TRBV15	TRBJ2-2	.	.	CATSRVFSAGGELFF	TGTGCCACCAGCAGAGTATTTTCGGCGGGCGGGGAGCTGTTTTTT
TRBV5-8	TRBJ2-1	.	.	CASSSLRSYNEQFF	TGTGCCAGCAGCTCTCTCAGATCCTACAATGAGCAGTTCTTC
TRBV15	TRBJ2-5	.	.	CATSSNTEGAETQYF	TGTGCCACCAGCAGTAATACGGAAGGGGCAGAGACCCAGTACTTC
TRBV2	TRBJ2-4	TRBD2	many	CASTISGGNIQYF	TGTGCCAGCACTATTAGCGGGGGCAACATTCAGTACTTC
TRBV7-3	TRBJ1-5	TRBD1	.	CAIRTGGCQPQHF	TGTGCCATCCGGACAGGGGGTTGTCAGCCCCAGCATTTT
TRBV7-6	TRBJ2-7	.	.	CASSLSFERYEQYF	TGTGCCAGCAGCTTGTCTTTCGAGAGGTACGAGCAGTACTTC
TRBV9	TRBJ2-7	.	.	CASSVSQGRSYEQYF	TGTGCCAGCAGCGTATCTCAGGGACGTTCCTACGAGCAGTACTTC
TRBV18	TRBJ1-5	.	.	CASSPIGVGSQPQHF	TGTGCCAGCTCACCGATCGGGGTAGGGAGTCAGCCCCAGCATTTT
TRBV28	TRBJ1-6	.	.	CASSMVQGSYNSPLHF	TGTGCCAGCAGTATGGTACAGGGTTCCTATAATTCACCCCTCCACTTT
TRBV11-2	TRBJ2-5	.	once	CASSLAVSRVETQYF	TGTGCCAGCAGCTTAGCGGTTAGCAGGGTGGAGACCCAGTACTTC
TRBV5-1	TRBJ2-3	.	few	CASSLAGQSTDTQYF	TGCGCCAGCAGCTTGGCGGGACAAAGCACAGATACGCAGTATTTT
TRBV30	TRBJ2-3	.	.	CAWRDTGAGDTQYF	TGTGCCTGGAGGGATACGGGGGCAGGAGATACGCAGTATTTT
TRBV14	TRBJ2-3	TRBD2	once	CASSPWEGDTFSSTDTQYF	TGTGCCAGCAGCCCGTGGGAGGGCGATACCTTTTCTAGCACAGATACGCAGTATTTT
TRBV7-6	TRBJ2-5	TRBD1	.	CASSPRQGIRKETQYF	TGTGCCAGCAGCCCCAGACAGGGAATCCGCAAAGAGACCCAGTACTTC
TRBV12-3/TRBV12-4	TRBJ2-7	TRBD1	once	CASSQIRGYEQYF	TGTGCCAGCAGTCAAATCAGGGGGTACGAGCAGTACTTC
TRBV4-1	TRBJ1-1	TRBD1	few	CASSQDPGGGTEAFF	TGCGCCAGCAGCCAAGACCCAGGGGGCGGGACTGAAGCTTTCTTT
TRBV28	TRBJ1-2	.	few	CASTITGGYGYTF	TGTGCCAGCACCATCACAGGCGGCTATGGCTACACCTTC
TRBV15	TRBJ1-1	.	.	CATSRDPGATEAFF	TGTGCCACCAGCAGAGATCCGGGGGCGACTGAAGCTTTCTTT
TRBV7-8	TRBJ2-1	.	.	CASSPGWGGGLNEQFF	TGTGCCAGCAGCCCCGGATGGGGGGGCGGGCTCAATGAGCAGTTCTTC
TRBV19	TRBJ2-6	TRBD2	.	CASSISGGSGANVLTF	TGTGCCAGTAGTATTAGCGGGGGATCTGGGGCCAACGTCCTGACTTTC
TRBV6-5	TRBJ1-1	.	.	CASSYSIGGTEAFF	TGTGCCAGCAGTTACTCTATCGGGGGCACTGAAGCTTTCTTT
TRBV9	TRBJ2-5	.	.	CASSVDRGSGETQYF	TGTGCCAGCAGCGTAGATCGAGGGAGTGGAGAGACCCAGTACTTC
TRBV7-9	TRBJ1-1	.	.	CASSLIQGDTEAFF	TGTGCCAGCAGCCTGATACAGGGTGACACTGAAGCTTTCTTT
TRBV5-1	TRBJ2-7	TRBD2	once	CASSPGLAGEYEQYF	TGCGCCAGCAGCCCGGGACTAGCGGGGGAATACGAGCAGTACTTC
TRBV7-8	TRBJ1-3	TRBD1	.	CASSSRGQGSWSSGNTIYF	TGTGCCAGCAGCTCCCGTGGACAGGGATCTTGGTCCTCTGGAAACACCATATATTTT
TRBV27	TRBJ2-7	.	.	CASSPSLGNLNYEQYF	TGTGCCAGCAGTCCCTCATTAGGGAATTTAAACTACGAGCAGTACTTC
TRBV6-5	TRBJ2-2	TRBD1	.	CASSRDRGATGELFF	TGTGCCAGCAGTCGGGACAGGGGTGCCACCGGGGAGCTGTTTTTT
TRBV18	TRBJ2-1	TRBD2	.	CASSPPGTSGGLSSYNEQFF	TGTGCCAGCTCACCACCGGGGACTAGCGGGGGTCTAAGCTCCTACAATGAGCAGTTCTTC
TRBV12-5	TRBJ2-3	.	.	CASGVSGTDTQYF	TGTGCTAGTGGTGTATCCGGCACAGATACGCAGTATTTT
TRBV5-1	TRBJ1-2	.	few	CASSSRWVPENNYGYTF	TGCGCCAGCAGCTCAAGGTGGGTTCCAGAAAATAACTATGGCTACACCTTC
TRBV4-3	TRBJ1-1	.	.	CASSHNRAGTEAFF	TGCGCCAGCAGCCATAATAGAGCCGGCACTGAAGCTTTCTTT
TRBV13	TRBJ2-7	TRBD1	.	CASTPRGQGAWEQYF	TGTGCCAGCACCCCCCGAGGACAGGGGGCCTGGGAGCAGTACTTC